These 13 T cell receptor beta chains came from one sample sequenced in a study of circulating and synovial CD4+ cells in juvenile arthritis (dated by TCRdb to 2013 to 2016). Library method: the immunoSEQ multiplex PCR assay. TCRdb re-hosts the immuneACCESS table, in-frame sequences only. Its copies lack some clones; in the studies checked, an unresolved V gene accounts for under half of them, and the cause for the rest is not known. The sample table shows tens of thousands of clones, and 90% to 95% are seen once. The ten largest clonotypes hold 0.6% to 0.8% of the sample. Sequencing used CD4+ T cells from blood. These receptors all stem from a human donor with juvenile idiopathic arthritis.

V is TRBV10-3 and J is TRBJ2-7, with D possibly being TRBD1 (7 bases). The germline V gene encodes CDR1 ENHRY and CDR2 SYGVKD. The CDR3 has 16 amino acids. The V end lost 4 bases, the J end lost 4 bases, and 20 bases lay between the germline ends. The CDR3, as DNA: TGTGCCATCAGTGTTACCAAGGGGGGACAGCTATACGAGCAGTACTTC. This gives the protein CAISVTKGGQLYEQYF.

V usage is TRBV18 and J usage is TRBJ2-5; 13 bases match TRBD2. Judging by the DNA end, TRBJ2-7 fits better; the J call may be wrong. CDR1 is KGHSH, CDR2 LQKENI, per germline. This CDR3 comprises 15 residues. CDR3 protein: CASSPRTSGSYEQYF. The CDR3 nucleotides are TGTGCCAGCTCACCACGGACTAGCGGGAGCTACGAGCAGTACTTC.

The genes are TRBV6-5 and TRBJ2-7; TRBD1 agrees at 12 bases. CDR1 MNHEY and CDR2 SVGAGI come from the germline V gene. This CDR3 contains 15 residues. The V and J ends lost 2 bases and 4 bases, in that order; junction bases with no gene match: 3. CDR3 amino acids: CASSYRGQGAYEQYF. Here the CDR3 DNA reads TGTGCCAGCAGTTACAGGGGACAGGGGGCATACGAGCAGTACTTC.

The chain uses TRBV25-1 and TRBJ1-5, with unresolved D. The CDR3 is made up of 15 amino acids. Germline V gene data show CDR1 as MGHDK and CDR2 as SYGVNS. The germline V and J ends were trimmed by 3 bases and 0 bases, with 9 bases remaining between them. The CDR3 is CASSDLANSNQPQHF. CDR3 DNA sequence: TGTGCCAGCAGTGATTTAGCCAATAGCAATCAGCCCCAGCATTTT.

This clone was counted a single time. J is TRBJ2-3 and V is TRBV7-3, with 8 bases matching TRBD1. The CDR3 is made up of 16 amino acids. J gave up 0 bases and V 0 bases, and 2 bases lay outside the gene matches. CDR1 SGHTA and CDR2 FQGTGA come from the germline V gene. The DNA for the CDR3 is TGTGCCAGCAGCTTAACCCGGACAGGGAGCACAGATACGCAGTATTTT. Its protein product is CASSLTRTGSTDTQYF.

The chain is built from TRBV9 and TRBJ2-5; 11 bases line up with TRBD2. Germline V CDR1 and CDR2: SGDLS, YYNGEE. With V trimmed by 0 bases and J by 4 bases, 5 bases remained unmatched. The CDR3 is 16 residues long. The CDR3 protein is CASSVESLAGGETQYF. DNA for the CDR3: TGTGCCAGCAGCGTAGAGAGCCTAGCGGGAGGAGAGACCCAGTACTTC.

The CDR3 sequence: CASRLEPYEQYF. In nucleotides, the CDR3 is TGTGCCAGCCGACTGGAACCCTACGAGCAGTACTTC. V usage is TRBV28 and J usage is TRBJ2-7, with no clear D. Germline lookup yields CDR1 MDHEN and CDR2 SYDVKM. The CDR3 consists of 12 residues. Between the trimmed V and J ends, which lost 8 bases and 2 bases, there was a span of 10 bases.

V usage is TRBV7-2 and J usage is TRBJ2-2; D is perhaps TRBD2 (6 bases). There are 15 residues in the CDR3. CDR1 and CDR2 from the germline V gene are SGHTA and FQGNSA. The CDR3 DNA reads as TGTGCTTCGTCCCAGGCCGGGCGCGGGGCCGGGGAGCTGTTTTTT. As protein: CASSQAGRGAGELFF.

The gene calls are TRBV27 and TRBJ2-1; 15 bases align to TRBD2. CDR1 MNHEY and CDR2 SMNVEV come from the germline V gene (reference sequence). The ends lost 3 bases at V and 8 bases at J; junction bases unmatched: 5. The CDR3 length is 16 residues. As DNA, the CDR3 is TGTGCCAGCAGTTTCCGGACTAGCGGGAGGGTTCATGAGCAGTTCTTC. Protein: CASSFRTSGRVHEQFF.

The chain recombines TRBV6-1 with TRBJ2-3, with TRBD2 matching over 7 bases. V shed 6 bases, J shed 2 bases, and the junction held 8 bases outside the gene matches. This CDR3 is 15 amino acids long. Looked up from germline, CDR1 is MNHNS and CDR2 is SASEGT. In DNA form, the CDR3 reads TGTGCCAGCAGGGGGGGGTTAACTGACACAGATACGCAGTATTTT. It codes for CASRGGLTDTDTQYF.

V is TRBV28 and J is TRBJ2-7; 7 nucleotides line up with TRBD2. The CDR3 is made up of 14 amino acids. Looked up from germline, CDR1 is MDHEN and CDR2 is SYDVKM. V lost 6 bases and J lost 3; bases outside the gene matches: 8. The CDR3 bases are TGTGCCAGCAGACGGACTAGTATGTTCTACGAGCAGTACTTC. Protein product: CASRRTSMFYEQYF.

Here the CDR3 reads CASRPPGLDAGELFF. The DNA of the CDR3 is TGCGCCAGCAGACCGCCGGGACTAGACGCCGGGGAGCTGTTTTTT. The chain uses TRBV5-1 and TRBJ2-2, with 8 bases fitting TRBD2. The germline V gene encodes CDR1 SGHRS and CDR2 YFSETQ. V trimming: 5 bases; J trimming: 6 bases; junction bases outside the gene matches: 9. The CDR3 length is 15 residues.

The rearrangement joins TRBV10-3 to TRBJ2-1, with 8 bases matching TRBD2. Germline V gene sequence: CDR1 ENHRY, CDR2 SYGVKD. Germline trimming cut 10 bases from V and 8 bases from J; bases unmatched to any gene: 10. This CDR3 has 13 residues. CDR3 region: CATTITSGYEQFF. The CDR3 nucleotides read TGTGCCACCACAATAACTAGCGGATATGAGCAGTTCTTC.